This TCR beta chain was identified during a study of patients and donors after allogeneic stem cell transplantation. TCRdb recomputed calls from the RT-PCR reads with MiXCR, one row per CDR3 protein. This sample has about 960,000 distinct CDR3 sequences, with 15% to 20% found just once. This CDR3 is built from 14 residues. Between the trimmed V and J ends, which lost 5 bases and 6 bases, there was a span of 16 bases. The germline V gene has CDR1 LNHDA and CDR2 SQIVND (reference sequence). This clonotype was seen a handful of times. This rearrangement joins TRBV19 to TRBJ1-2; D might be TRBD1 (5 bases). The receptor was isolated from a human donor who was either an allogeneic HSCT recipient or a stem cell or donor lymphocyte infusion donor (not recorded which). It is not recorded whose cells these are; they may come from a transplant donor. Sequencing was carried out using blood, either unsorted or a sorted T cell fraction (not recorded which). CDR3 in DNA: TGTGCCAGTAGTGACGGCGGTCTGACAGATGGCTACACCTTC. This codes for CASSDGGLTDGYTF.